Detailed here is one T cell receptor (beta chain). The antigen remains unidentified. The CDR3 is 15 residues long. Germline CDR1 reads SGHRS; CDR2 reads YFSETQ. J lost 2 bases, V lost 3 bases, and 4 bases had no gene match. This entry comes from a study of T-cell reconstitution after alpha-beta-depleted transplantation in children. Study-wide results and caveats: The study reportedly traced alpha-beta T cells about two months after transplant to several hundred expanded graft clones. T-cell counts and diversity were attributed mostly to newly produced T cells one year after transplant. At day 60, the high TCRbeta diversity found in some patients originated from recipient T cells and thymic progenitors that had survived.

TCRbeta library preparation incorporated unique molecular identifiers. From the PCR reads, TCRdb called clonotypes with MiXCR, one entry per CDR3 protein. The data contain roughly 100,000 distinct CDR3 sequences, less than 6% of them singletons. This sequence was found in a female patient aged 2 to 10 who had a stem cell transplant for Fanconi anemia, so the T cells may come from the graft donor. The V gene is TRBV5-1, the J gene TRBJ2-7; the match to TRBD2 covers 11 bases. The sample consisted of PBMCs, mostly from graft donor cells, taken 60 days after TCRalphabeta/CD19-depleted stem cell transplant. The CDR3, as DNA: TGCGCCAGCAGCTGGGGACTAGCGGATACCTACGAGCAGTACTTC. It specifies CASSWGLADTYEQYF.